Below, one TCR beta chain is given with its context. The record originates from a study of blood T cell repertoires in COVID-19. Across the whole study: The United States, Italy and Spain were the sources of the acute and convalescent COVID-19 samples. T cells, B-cell-depleted T cells, or PBMCs provided the cDNA or gDNA that served as material.

The CDR3 is 12 residues long. The V gene end was trimmed by 3 bases and the J gene end by 9 bases; junction bases not matched to a gene: 8. Germline V lookup: CDR1 SQVTM, CDR2 ANQGSEA. Per the study methods: Using reference gene primer amplification, nucleated cell counts were estimated. Profiling relied on immunoSEQ multiplex PCR, and the TCRdb table lists in-frame clones only, not all of them. V, J and clone size reflect that table, while D and trimming were determined from the DNA. The sample includes just under 90,000 clones, over 90% seen only once; the top ten take approximately 1.8%. Sequences were obtained from peripheral blood. This chain uses TRBV29-1 with TRBJ2-7, with 7 positions matching TRBD1. This receptor was obtained from a man aged 60 to 69 with acute or convalescent COVID-19. CDR3 nucleotide sequence: TGCAGCGTTGAGGAGACAGGGACGGGGCAGTACTTC. Translated: CSVEETGTGQYF.